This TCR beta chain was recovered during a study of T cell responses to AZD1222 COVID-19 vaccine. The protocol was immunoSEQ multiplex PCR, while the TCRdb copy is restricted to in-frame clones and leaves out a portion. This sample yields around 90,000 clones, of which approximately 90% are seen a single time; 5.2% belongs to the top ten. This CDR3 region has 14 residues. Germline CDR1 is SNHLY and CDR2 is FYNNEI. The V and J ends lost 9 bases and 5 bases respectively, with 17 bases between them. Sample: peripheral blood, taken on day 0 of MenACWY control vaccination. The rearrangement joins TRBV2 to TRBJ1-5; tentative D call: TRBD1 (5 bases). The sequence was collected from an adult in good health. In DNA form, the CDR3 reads TGTGCCAGAGGAGGGACGGCCATCGATCAGCCCCAGCATTTT. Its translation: CARGGTAIDQPQHF.